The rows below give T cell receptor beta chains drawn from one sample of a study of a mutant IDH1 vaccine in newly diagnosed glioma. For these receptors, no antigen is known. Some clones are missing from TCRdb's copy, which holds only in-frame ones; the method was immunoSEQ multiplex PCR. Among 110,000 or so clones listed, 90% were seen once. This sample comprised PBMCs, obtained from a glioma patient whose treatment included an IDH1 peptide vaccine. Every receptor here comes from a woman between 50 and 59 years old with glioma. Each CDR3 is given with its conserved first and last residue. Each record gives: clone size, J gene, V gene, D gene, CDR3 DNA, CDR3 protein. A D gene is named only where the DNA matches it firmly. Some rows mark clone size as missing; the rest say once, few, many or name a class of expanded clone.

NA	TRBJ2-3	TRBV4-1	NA	TGCGCCAGCAGCCCCCTCCTTTCAGATACGCAGTATTTT	CASSPLLSDTQYF
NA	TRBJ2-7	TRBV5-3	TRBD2	TGTGCCAGCAGCCCGGGACTAGCGGCCTACGAGCAGTACTTC	CASSPGLAAYEQYF
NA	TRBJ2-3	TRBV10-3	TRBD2	TGTGCCATCACCGGACTAGCGGGGACAGATACGCAGTATTTT	CAITGLAGTDTQYF
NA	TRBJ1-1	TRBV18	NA	TGTGCCAGCTCACCATCGGACACTAACACTGAAGCTTTCTTT	CASSPSDTNTEAFF
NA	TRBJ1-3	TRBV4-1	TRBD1	TGCGCCAGCAGCCTCCCTCGGAGGGGGCCCCCTGGAAACACCATATATTTT	CASSLPRRGPPGNTIYF
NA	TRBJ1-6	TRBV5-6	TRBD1	TGTGCCAGCAGCACGGGACAGGGGGCGAGGTCCAGTTCACCCCTCCACTTT	CASSTGQGARSSSPLHF
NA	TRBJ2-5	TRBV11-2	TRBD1	TGTGCCAGCAGCCCTTATGTTGGGACAGGGTGGGAGACCCAGTACTTC	CASSPYVGTGWETQYF
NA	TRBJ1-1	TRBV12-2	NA	TGTGCAAGTCGCTTACCCGCGGACAGCCTGGGTGCTTTCTTT	CASRLPADSLGAFF
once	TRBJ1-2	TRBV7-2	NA	TGTGCCAGCAGCTATATTGCCCGGGACCCTAATGGCTACACCTTC	CASSYIARDPNGYTF
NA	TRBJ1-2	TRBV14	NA	TGTGCCAGCAGCCAAGCCCGGGGACGGACAGCCAATGGCTACACCTTC	CASSQARGRTANGYTF
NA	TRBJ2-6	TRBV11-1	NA	TGTGCCAGCAGCCCTACTATCTCTGGGGCCAACGTCCTGACTTTC	CASSPTISGANVLTF
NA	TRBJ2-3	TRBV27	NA	TGTGCCAGCAGTTTATCCGCGGTGGATACGCAGTATTTT	CASSLSAVDTQYF
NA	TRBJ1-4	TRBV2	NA	TGTGCCAGCATGGTAGACGGTTCTAATGAAAAACTGTTTTTT	CASMVDGSNEKLFF
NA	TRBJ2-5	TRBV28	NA	TGTGCCAGCAGCCATAACTGGGGCAGTCAAGAGACCCAGTACTTC	CASSHNWGSQETQYF
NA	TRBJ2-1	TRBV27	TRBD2	TGTGCCAGCAGACTAGCGGGAGTGGGCAATGAGCAGTTCTTC	CASRLAGVGNEQFF
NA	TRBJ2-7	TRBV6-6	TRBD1	TGTGCCAGCAGCCGCCCGGGACAGGGGACCGAGCAGTACTTC	CASSRPGQGTEQYF
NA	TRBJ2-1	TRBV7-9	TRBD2	TGTGCCAGCAGCTTAGGACTAGCGGGTCTTGGTAGATGGGACAATGAGCAGTTCTTC	CASSLGLAGLGRWDNEQFF
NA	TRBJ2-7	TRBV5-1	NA	TGCGCCAGTAGACTAGCCTACGAGCAGTACTTC	CASRLAYEQYF
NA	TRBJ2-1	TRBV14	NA	TGTGCCAGCAGCCAAGAAGGTAACTGGGTCAATGAGCAGTTCTTC	CASSQEGNWVNEQFF
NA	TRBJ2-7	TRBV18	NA	TGTGCCAGCTCCCCGGGGGCACAGGGCGCCTACGAGCAGTACTTC	CASSPGAQGAYEQYF
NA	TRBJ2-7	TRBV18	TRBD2	TGTGCCAGCTCACCAGGAGCGGGAGGGCCTCGAGAGCAGTACTTC	CASSPGAGGPREQYF
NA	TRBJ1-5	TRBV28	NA	TGTGCCAGCAGTTTAGGGACCCGGCTCGGTCAGCCCCAGCATTTT	CASSLGTRLGQPQHF
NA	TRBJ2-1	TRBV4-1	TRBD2	TGCGCCAGCAGCCAAGATCAGGCGGGAGTGGTTGCTGAGCAGTTCTTC	CASSQDQAGVVAEQFF
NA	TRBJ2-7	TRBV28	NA	TGTGCCAGCAGTCCACTTCTTCTGGCCGGCGAGCAGTACTTC	CASSPLLLAGEQYF
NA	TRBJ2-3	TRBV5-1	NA	TGCGCCAGCACCTCGACAGGTCTTAGCACAGATACGCAGTATTTT	CASTSTGLSTDTQYF
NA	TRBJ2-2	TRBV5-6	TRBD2	TGTGCCAGCAGCCCGGGACTAGCGGGAGTTACCGGGGAGCTGTTTTTT	CASSPGLAGVTGELFF
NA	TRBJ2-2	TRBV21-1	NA	TGTGCCAGCAGCAAAGAGAAGCTAGCGGAGACTAACACCGGGGAGCTGTTTTTT	CASSKEKLAETNTGELFF
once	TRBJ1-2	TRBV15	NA	TGTGCCACCAGCAGAGCGGTGGACAGCTATGGCTACACCTTC	CATSRAVDSYGYTF
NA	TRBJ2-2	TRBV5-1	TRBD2	TGCGCCAGCAGCTTGGTTCTAGCGGGCACCGGGGAGCTGTTTTTT	CASSLVLAGTGELFF
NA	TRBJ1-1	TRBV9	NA	TGTGCCAGCAGCGTTCGGGGCCTTGGGAACACTGAAGCTTTCTTT	CASSVRGLGNTEAFF
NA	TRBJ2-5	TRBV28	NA	TGCGCCAGCAGAAACGAAGGGGAGACCCAGTACTTC	CASRNEGETQYF
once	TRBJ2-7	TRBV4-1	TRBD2	TGCGCCAGCAGCCAAGGGACTAGCGGTCCCTACGAGCAGTACTTC	CASSQGTSGPYEQYF
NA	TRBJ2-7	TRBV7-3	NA	TGTGCCAGCAGCCTTGGGGGGTACGGTCCCTACGAGCAGTACTTC	CASSLGGYGPYEQYF
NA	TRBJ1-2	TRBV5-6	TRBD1	TGTGCCAGCAGCTTCATAACGTTGGGACAGGGAAACTATGGCTACACCTTC	CASSFITLGQGNYGYTF
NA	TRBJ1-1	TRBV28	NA	TGTGCCAGCGGGGAACCGTTGACTGAAGCTTTCTTT	CASGEPLTEAFF
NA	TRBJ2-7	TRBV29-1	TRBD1	TGCAGCGTTGAAGTATGGGACAGGGGGGATTACGAGCAGTACTTC	CSVEVWDRGDYEQYF
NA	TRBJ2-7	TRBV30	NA	TGTGCCTGGAGTTTTCAGCGGGCGAGCTCCTACGAGCAGTACTTC	CAWSFQRASSYEQYF
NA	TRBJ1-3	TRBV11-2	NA	TGTGCCAGCAGCTTCGGGGGAGGTCCTGGAAACACCATATATTTT	CASSFGGGPGNTIYF
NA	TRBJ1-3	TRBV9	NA	TGTGCCAGCAGCGCCGGGACACTTGGAAACACCATATATTTT	CASSAGTLGNTIYF
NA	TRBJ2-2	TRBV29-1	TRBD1	TGCAGCGTTGCTTCGACAGGGTGGGGTGTCACCGGGGAGCTGTTTTTT	CSVASTGWGVTGELFF
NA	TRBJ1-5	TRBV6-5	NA	TGTGCCAGCAGTTATAGGGACGGAAAAGCGGCCCAGCATTTT	CASSYRDGKAAQHF
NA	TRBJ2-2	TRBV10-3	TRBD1	TGTGCCATCAGGGGGGCGGACAGGGCGAACACCGGGGAGCTGTTTTTT	CAIRGADRANTGELFF
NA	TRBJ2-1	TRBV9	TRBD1	TGTGCCAGCAGCGTATCTGGACAGGGGGCTCGAGAGCAGTTCTTC	CASSVSGQGAREQFF
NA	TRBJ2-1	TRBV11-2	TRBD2	TGTGCCAGCAGCTTAGATCAGACTAGCCTTCGAACCTACAATGAGCAGTTCTTC	CASSLDQTSLRTYNEQFF
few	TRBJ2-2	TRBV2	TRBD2	TGTGCCAGCAGTGTTCCGACTAGCGGGAGTTACACCGGGGAGCTGTTTTTT	CASSVPTSGSYTGELFF
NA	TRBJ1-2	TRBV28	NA	TGTGCCAGCAGCAGAGGTTTGCATGGCTACACCTTC	CASSRGLHGYTF
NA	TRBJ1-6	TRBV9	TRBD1	TGTGCCAGCACTCCGGGACAGGGGGTTTATTCACCCCTCCACTTT	CASTPGQGVYSPLHF
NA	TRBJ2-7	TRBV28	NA	TGTGCCAGCAAATTGGGCGGGGACGGAGATCCCTACGAGCAGTACTTC	CASKLGGDGDPYEQYF
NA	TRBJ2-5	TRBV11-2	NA	TGTGCCAGCAGCTTAGGGGTGTTGGGAGAACAAGAGACCCAGTACTTC	CASSLGVLGEQETQYF